Reported below is one T cell receptor beta chain. Its antigen is still unknown. The input lacks base qualities; no much larger clone sits a single base away. Libraries came from PCR. Sequencing was carried out with an Illumina HiSeq 2500. TCR libraries were prepared with molecular barcoding, using unique molecular identifiers to normalize TCRbeta repertoire quantification. TCRdb reworked the public reads: Q25 trimming with fastp, MiXCR clone assembly, productive beta chains retained. Rows are unified per CDR3 protein, each entry keeping the most common DNA and genes. The sample data list 400,000 to 500,000 distinct CDR3 sequences, and roughly 10% of these were observed just once. The ten largest clones represent roughly 6% of the sample. The entry originates in a study of T-cell reconstitution after alpha-beta-depleted transplantation in children (dated by TCRdb to 2016 to 2018). About the investigation overall: Using TCR repertoire profiling, the study followed T-cell immune reconstitution in a quantitative way in children after TCRalphabeta/CD19-depleted allogeneic hematopoietic cell transplantation.

The junction shows trimming of 4 bases on V and 4 bases on J, and the gene matches do not reach 7 bases of it. CDR1 and CDR2, looked up from the germline V gene (reference sequence), are LNHDA and SQIVND. From its cysteine to its phenylalanine, the CDR3 spans 14 amino acids. This entry keeps only the CDR3 DNA: 42 bases, framed from base 1. This specimen consisted of PBMCs from the stem cell graft donor, obtained from the stem cell graft. This TCR was sampled from a human donor who donated a stem cell graft to a child with acute myeloid leukemia. Here the chain combines TRBV19 and TRBJ2-7; 7 bases in the middle match TRBD1. The nucleotide sequence is TGTGCCAGTAGTACCGGAAAGGACAGGTACGAGCAGTACTTC. It codes for CASSTGKDRYEQYF. Outside the CDR3, residues come from the reference TRBV19 and TRBJ2-7 proteins, so the full variable domain is: DGGITQSPKYLFRKEGQNVTLSCEQNLNHDAMYWYRQDPGQGLRLIYYSQIVNDFQKGDIAEGYSVSREKKESFPLTVTSAQKNPTAFYLCASSTGKDRYEQYFGPGTRLTVT.